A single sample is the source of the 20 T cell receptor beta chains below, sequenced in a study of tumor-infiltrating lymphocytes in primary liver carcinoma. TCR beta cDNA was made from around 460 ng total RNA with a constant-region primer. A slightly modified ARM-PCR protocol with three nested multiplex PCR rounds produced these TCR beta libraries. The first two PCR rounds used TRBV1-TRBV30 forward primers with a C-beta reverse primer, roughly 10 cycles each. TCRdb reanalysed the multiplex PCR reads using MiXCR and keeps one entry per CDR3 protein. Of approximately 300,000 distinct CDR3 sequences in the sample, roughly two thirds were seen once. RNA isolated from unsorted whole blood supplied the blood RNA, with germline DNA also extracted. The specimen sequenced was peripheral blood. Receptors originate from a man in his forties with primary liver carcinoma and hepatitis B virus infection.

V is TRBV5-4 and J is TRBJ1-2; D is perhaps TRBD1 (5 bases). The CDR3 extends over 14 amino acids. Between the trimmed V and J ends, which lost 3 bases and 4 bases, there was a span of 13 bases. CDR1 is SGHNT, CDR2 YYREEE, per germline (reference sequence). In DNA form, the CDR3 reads TGTGCCAGCAGCTCCTCGTACGGGGCCTATGGCTACACCTTC. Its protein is CASSSSYGAYGYTF.

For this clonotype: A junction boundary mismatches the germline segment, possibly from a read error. The CDR3 is CASSSLTTTDAQYF. The CDR3 DNA follows: TGTGCCAGCAGCTCTCTGACTACCACAGATGCGCAGTATTTT. The V call is TRBV4-3, the J call TRBJ2-3; D might be TRBD2 (5 bases). CDR1 and CDR2 (germline): LGHNA, YSLEER. This CDR3 has 14 residues.

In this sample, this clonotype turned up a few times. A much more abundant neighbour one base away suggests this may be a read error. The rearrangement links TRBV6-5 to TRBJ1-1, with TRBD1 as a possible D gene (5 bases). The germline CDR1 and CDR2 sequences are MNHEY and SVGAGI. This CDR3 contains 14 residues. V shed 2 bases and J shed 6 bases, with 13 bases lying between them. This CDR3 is CASSYGVGDPEAFF. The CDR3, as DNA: TGTGCCAGCAGTTACGGGGTAGGGGACCCTGAAGCTTTCTTT.

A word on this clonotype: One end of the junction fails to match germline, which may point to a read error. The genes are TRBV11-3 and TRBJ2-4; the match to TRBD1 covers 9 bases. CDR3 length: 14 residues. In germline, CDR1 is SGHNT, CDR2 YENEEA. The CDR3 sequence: CASSFTGQGDIQYF. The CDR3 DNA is TGTGCCAGTAGCTTTACGGGACAGGGAGACATTCAGTACTTC.

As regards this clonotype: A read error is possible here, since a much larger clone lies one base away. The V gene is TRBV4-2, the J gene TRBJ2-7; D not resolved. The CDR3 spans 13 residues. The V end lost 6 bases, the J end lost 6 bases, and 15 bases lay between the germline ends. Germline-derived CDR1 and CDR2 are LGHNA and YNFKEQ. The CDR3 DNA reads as TGTGCCAGCAGTCCTGGAGTGGGGTTCGAGCAGTACTTC. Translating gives CASSPGVGFEQYF.

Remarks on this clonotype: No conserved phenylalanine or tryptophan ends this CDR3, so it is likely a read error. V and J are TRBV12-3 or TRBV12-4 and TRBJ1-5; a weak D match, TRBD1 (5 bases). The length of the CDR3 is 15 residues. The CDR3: CASRRDQGPNQPQHL. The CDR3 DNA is TGCGCAAGCAGGCGAGACCAGGGCCCCAATCAGCCCCAGCATTTA.

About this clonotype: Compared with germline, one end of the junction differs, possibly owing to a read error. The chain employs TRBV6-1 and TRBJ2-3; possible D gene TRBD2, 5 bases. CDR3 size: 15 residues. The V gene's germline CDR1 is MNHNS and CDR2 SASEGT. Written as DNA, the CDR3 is TGTGTCAGCAGTCCGCTAGTGGGAGGCACAGATACGCAGTATTTT. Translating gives CVSSPLVGGTDTQYF.

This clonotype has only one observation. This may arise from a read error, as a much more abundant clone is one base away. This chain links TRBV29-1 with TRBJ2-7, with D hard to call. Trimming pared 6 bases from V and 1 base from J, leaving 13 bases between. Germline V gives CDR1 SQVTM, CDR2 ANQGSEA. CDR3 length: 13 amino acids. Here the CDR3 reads CSVALADSYEQYF. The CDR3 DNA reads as TGCAGCGTCGCGTTGGCAGATTCCTACGAGCAGTACTTC.

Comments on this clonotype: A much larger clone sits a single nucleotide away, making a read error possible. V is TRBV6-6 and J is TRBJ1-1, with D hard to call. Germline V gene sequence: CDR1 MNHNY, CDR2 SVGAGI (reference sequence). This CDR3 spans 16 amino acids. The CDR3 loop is CASSYERVGLNTEASF. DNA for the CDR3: TGTGCCAGCAGTTACGAACGCGTCGGGTTGAACACTGAAGCTTCCTTT.

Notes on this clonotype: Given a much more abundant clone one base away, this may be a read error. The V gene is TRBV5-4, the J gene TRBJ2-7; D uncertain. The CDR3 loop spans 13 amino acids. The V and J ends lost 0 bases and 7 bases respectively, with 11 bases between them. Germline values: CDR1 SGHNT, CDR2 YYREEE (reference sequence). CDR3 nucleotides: TGTGCCAGCAGCTTGGCTAAAACGTGGGAGCAGTACTTC. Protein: CASSLAKTWEQYF.

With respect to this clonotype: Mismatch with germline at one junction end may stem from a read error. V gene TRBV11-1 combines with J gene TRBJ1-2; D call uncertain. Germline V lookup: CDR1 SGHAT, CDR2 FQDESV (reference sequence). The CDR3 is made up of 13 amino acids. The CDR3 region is CASSLDGGDGCTF. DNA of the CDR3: TGTGCCAGCAGCTTAGACGGTGGAGATGGCTGCACCTTC.

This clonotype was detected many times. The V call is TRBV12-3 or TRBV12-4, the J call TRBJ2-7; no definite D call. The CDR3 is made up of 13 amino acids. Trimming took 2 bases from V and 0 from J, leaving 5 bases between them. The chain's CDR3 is CASSLRNSYEQYF. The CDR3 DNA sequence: TGTGCCAGCAGTTTAAGGAACTCCTACGAGCAGTACTTC.

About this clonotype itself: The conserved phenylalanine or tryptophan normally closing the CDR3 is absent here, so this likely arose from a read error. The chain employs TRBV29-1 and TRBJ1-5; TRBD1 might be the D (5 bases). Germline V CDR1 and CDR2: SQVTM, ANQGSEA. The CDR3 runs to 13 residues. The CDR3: CNVFAGGNQPQHY. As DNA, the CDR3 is TGCAACGTTTTTGCTGGGGGTAATCAGCCCCAGCATTAT.

This CDR3 is CARQDRTEAFF. DNA of the CDR3: TGCGCCAGGCAGGACCGGACTGAAGCTTTCTTT. The rearrangement links TRBV5-1 to TRBJ1-1, with D uncertain. Germline V lookup: CDR1 SGHRS, CDR2 YFSETQ. The CDR3 contains 11 residues. The V end lost 8 bases, the J end lost 5 bases, and 10 bases lay between the germline ends.

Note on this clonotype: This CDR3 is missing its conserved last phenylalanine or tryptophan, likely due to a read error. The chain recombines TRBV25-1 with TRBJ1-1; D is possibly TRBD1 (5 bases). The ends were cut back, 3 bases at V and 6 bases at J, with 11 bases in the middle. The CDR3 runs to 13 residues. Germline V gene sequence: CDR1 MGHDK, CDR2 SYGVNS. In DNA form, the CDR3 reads TGTGCCAGCAGTGATCCGGGGCCCGCTGAAGCTTTCTCT. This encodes CASSDPGPAEAFS.

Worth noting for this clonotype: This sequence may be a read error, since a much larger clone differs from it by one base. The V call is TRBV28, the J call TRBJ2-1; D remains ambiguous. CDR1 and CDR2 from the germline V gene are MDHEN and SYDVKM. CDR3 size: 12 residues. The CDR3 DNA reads TGTGCCAGCAGTCCCCAGTACAATGGGCAGTTCTTC. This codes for CASSPQYNGQFF. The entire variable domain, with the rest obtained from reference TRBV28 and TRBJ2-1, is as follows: DVKVTQSSRYLVKRTGEKVFLECVQDMDHENMFWYRQDPGLGLRLIYFSYDVKMKEKGDIPEGYSVSREKKERFSLILESASTNQTSMYLCASSPQYNGQFFGPGTRLTVL.

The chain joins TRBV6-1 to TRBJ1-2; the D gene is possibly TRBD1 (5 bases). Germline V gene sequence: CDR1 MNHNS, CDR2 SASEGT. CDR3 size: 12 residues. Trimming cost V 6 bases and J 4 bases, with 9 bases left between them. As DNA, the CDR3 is TGTGCCAGCAGGGGGGGGGGCTATGGCTACACCTTC. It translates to CASRGGGYGYTF.

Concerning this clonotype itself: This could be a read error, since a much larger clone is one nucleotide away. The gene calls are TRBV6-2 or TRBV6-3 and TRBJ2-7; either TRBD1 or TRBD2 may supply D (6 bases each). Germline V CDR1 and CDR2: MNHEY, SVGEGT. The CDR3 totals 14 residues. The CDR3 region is CVSTYHGGGYEQYF. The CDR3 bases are TGTGTCAGCACCTACCACGGAGGGGGCTACGAGCAGTACTTC.

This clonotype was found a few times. This CDR3 is CASSLWTEAFF. The CDR3 DNA follows: TGTGCCAGCAGTCTTTGGACAGAAGCTTTCTTT. This sequence joins TRBV28 and TRBJ1-1; possible D gene TRBD1, 5 bases. The CDR3 length is 11 residues. Germline assignment: CDR1 MDHEN and CDR2 SYDVKM. V lost 5 bases and J lost 8, with 9 bases in between.

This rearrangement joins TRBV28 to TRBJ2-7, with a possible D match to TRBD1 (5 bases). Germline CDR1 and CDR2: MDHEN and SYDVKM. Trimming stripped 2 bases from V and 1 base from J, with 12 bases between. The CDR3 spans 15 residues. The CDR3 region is CASSLTQASSYEQYF. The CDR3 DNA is TGTGCCAGCAGTTTAACACAGGCCTCTTCCTACGAGCAGTACTTC.